The rows below give T cell receptor beta chains drawn from one sample of a study of blood T cell repertoires in COVID-19. Clones were sequenced by immunoSEQ multiplex PCR, and TCRdb holds only the in-frame ones, with some missing. This sample has about 250,000 clones; around nine tenths occur once, and the top ten carry less than 1%. The sequenced material came from peripheral blood. The receptors were sampled from a middle-aged woman who had recovered from COVID-19. Both conserved end residues are part of each CDR3. Each record gives: clone size, J gene, D gene, V gene, CDR3 length, CDR3 DNA, CDR3 protein. The D gene is left open where the match is weak. Only part of the rows carry a size: once, few, many, or a class if the clone is expanded.

size: NA; J: TRBJ1-2; D: NA; V: TRBV14; length: 13; DNA: TGTGCCAGCAGCCGCCTAGGGGGCTATGGCTACACCTTC; CDR3: CASSRLGGYGYTF
size: NA; J: TRBJ2-7; D: TRBD2; V: TRBV5-1; length: 16; DNA: TGCGCCAGCAGCTTGAAAACTAGCGGGAGCCCCTACGAGCAGTACTTC; CDR3: CASSLKTSGSPYEQYF
size: few; J: TRBJ2-3; D: TRBD1; V: TRBV24-1; length: 15; DNA: TGTGCCACCAGTGACCCGGGACAGAGCACAGATACGCAGTATTTT; CDR3: CATSDPGQSTDTQYF
size: NA; J: TRBJ1-1; D: NA; V: TRBV2; length: 13; DNA: TGTGCCAGCAGTAACACGGGTGGGACTGAAGCTTTCTTT; CDR3: CASSNTGGTEAFF
size: NA; J: TRBJ1-2; D: NA; V: TRBV27; length: 16; DNA: TGTGCCAGCAGCCACTCCTCAGGGAATACCAACTATGGCTACACCTTC; CDR3: CASSHSSGNTNYGYTF
size: once; J: TRBJ2-7; D: NA; V: TRBV14; length: 15; DNA: TGTGCCAGCAGCCAAGTACTCCCTCTTCAGGGGGAGCAGTACTTC; CDR3: CASSQVLPLQGEQYF
size: NA; J: TRBJ2-3; D: NA; V: TRBV5-8; length: 15; DNA: TGTGCCAGCACCCTTACCTACTCGCCCACAGATACGCAGTATTTT; CDR3: CASTLTYSPTDTQYF
size: once; J: TRBJ2-5; D: NA; V: TRBV3-1/TRBV3-2; length: 15; DNA: TGTGCCAGCAGCCACGGGGCCCTGGAGGGGGAGACCCAGTACTTC; CDR3: CASSHGALEGETQYF
size: NA; J: TRBJ2-3; D: TRBD2; V: TRBV7-9; length: 16; DNA: TGTGCCAGCAGCCCAACTAGCGGGAGTAGACCAGATACGCAGTATTTT; CDR3: CASSPTSGSRPDTQYF
size: NA; J: TRBJ1-1; D: TRBD1; V: TRBV9; length: 17; DNA: TGTGCCAGCAGCCCCCGTTTTGGGACAGGGGGCGCATTTCAAGCTTTCTTT; CDR3: CASSPRFGTGGAFQAFF
size: NA; J: TRBJ2-5; D: TRBD2; V: TRBV27; length: 15; DNA: TGTGCCAGCAGTTCGAGTCCGGGACTAGAGGAGACCCAGTACTTC; CDR3: CASSSSPGLEETQYF
size: once; J: TRBJ1-3; D: TRBD1; V: TRBV12-5; length: 15; DNA: TGTGCTAGTGGTTTTACAGGGGATGCTGGAAACACCATATATTTT; CDR3: CASGFTGDAGNTIYF
size: NA; J: TRBJ2-3; D: NA; V: TRBV21-1; length: 20; DNA: TGTGCCAGCAGCAAACCCGGGGGGCCCTTTGCGCGGAGGAGGGGAGATACGCAGTATTTT; CDR3: CASSKPGGPFARRRGDTQYF
size: once; J: TRBJ1-2; D: NA; V: TRBV27; length: 14; DNA: TGTGCCAGCAGTTCACGGACAAGGAACTATGGCTACACCTTC; CDR3: CASSSRTRNYGYTF
size: NA; J: TRBJ2-1; D: NA; V: TRBV4-2; length: 12; DNA: TGTGCCAGCAGGGGCATCTACAATGAGCAGTTCTTC; CDR3: CASRGIYNEQFF
size: once; J: TRBJ2-1; D: TRBD1; V: TRBV19; length: 14; DNA: TGTGCCAGTAGTCCGGGACAGGGCGTCAATGAGCAGTTCTTC; CDR3: CASSPGQGVNEQFF
size: NA; J: TRBJ1-3; D: NA; V: TRBV21-1; length: 15; DNA: TGTGCCAGCAGCATGACAGGGAACTCTGGAAACACCATATATTTT; CDR3: CASSMTGNSGNTIYF
size: NA; J: TRBJ2-5; D: TRBD2; V: TRBV4-1; length: 17; DNA: TGCGCCAGCAGCCAAGAATCGGGGACTAGAGGTGGGGAGACCCAGTACTTC; CDR3: CASSQESGTRGGETQYF
size: NA; J: TRBJ2-7; D: TRBD2; V: TRBV10-3; length: 15; DNA: TGTGCCATCAGTGAGACCCTAGCGGGAGGGGGAGGGCAGTACTTC; CDR3: CAISETLAGGGGQYF
size: NA; J: TRBJ2-1; D: NA; V: TRBV7-2; length: 15; DNA: TGTGCCAGCAGCTTTTTGGGAGGATTGAACAATGAGCAGTTCTTC; CDR3: CASSFLGGLNNEQFF
size: many; J: TRBJ2-4; D: NA; V: TRBV20-1; length: 10; DNA: TGCAGTGCCAGTCGTAACATTCAGTACTTC; CDR3: CSASRNIQYF
size: NA; J: TRBJ1-1; D: NA; V: TRBV6-1; length: 15; DNA: TGTGCCAGCAGTGACAGTGGACTGGTGAACACTGAAGCTTTCTTT; CDR3: CASSDSGLVNTEAFF
size: NA; J: TRBJ2-1; D: TRBD2; V: TRBV7-2; length: 17; DNA: TGTGCCAGCAGCATGACTAGCGGGAGAGGGACCTACAATGAGCAGTTCTTC; CDR3: CASSMTSGRGTYNEQFF
size: once; J: TRBJ1-6; D: TRBD1; V: TRBV27; length: 16; DNA: TGTGCCAGCAGCCCACAGGGGGTACAATATAATTCACCCCTCCACTTT; CDR3: CASSPQGVQYNSPLHF
size: NA; J: TRBJ2-1; D: TRBD1; V: TRBV2; length: 14; DNA: TGTGCCAGCAGTGGGCAGGGGGAATCATACGAGCAGTTCTTC; CDR3: CASSGQGESYEQFF
size: NA; J: TRBJ2-1; D: TRBD2; V: TRBV7-9; length: 17; DNA: TGTGCCAGCAGCTGGAGAAAGACTAGCGGGAGGGGAGATGAGCAGTTCTTC; CDR3: CASSWRKTSGRGDEQFF
size: NA; J: TRBJ2-5; D: TRBD2; V: TRBV6-5; length: 15; DNA: TGTGCCAGCAGCCCGGATAGCGGGAGGGATGAGACCCAGTACTTC; CDR3: CASSPDSGRDETQYF